These 23 T cell receptor beta chains were sequenced from one sample in a study of blood T cell repertoires in COVID-19. Sequencing was performed with immunoSEQ multiplex PCR; in TCRdb, only in-frame clones are kept and a portion is missing. Found here are a few hundred thousand clones, 85% to 90% of them singletons; the top ten hold 4.4%. What was sequenced was peripheral blood. These receptors came from a man aged 50-60 years with acute or convalescent COVID-19.

The rearrangement joins TRBV9 to TRBJ1-1; D is possibly TRBD1 (5 bases). Germline values: CDR1 SGDLS, CDR2 YYNGEE. The ends were cut back, 4 bases at V and 2 bases at J, with 12 bases in the middle. The CDR3 consists of 14 residues. CDR3: CASSPQTANTEAFF. Here the CDR3 DNA reads TGTGCCAGCAGCCCTCAGACAGCTAACACTGAAGCTTTCTTT.

The rearrangement joins TRBV27 to TRBJ2-5; a weak D match, TRBD2 (5 bases). V lost 5 bases and J lost 1, with 11 bases in between. Germline CDR1 reads MNHEY; CDR2 reads SMNVEV (reference sequence). This CDR3 spans 14 amino acids. CDR3 loop: CASSKRVGQETQYF. The DNA for the CDR3 is TGTGCCAGCAGTAAGAGGGTAGGCCAAGAGACCCAGTACTTC.

The chain uses TRBV6-5 and TRBJ2-3; 7 bases map to TRBD1. V shed 0 bases and J 9 bases; nucleotides not matched to a gene: 9. This CDR3 comprises 15 residues. Germline V gene data show CDR1 as MNHEY and CDR2 as SVGAGI. DNA for the CDR3: TGTGCCAGCAGTTACTCCTACAGGGGAAGCTGGACGCAGTATTTT. This codes for CASSYSYRGSWTQYF.

This chain connects TRBV6-6 to TRBJ2-7; TRBD1 aligns across 8 bases. The CDR3 is made up of 15 amino acids. V dropped 7 bases and J dropped 2; count of bases not matched to a gene: 10. Per the germline V gene, CDR1 is MNHNY and CDR2 is SVGAGI (reference sequence). The CDR3 spells CASTTSGTGPYEQYF. Written as DNA, the CDR3 is TGTGCCAGCACCACATCTGGGACAGGCCCCTACGAGCAGTACTTC.

The chain employs TRBV5-1 and TRBJ1-5; D gene ambiguous. CDR1 and CDR2 (germline): SGHRS, YFSETQ. The ends were cut back, 4 bases at V and 0 bases at J, with 11 bases in the middle. The CDR3 is 15 residues long. CDR3 DNA: TGCGCCAGCAGCCCGGAGGGCTCTAGCAATCAGCCCCAGCATTTT. This codes for CASSPEGSSNQPQHF. Based on the CDR3 plus reference TRBV5-1 and TRBJ1-5, the full variable domain is KAGVTQTPRYLIKTRGQQVTLSCSPISGHRSVSWYQQTPGQGLQFLFEYFSETQRNKGNFPGRFSGRQFSNSRSEMNVSTLELGDSALYLCASSPEGSSNQPQHFGDGTRLSIL.

V is TRBV5-8 and J is TRBJ2-1; perhaps TRBD2 as D (5 bases). The CDR3 sequence is 14 residues long. V was shortened by 0 bases and J by 3 bases, with 7 bases between the two germline ends. The germline V gene has CDR1 SGHTS and CDR2 YDEGEE. The CDR3 reads CASSLARGYNEQFF. The CDR3 DNA reads TGTGCCAGCAGCTTGGCCCGGGGCTACAATGAGCAGTTCTTC.

V gene TRBV27 combines with J gene TRBJ1-1; D may be TRBD1 (6 bases). Germline V gene data show CDR1 as MNHEY and CDR2 as SMNVEV (reference sequence). V shed 2 bases and J shed 1 base, with 8 bases lying between them. The CDR3 is 14 residues long. CDR3: CASSLGTPNTEAFF. The CDR3 DNA reads TGTGCCAGCAGTTTAGGGACACCGAACACTGAAGCTTTCTTT.

This chain links TRBV5-1 with TRBJ1-1; D is ambiguous. CDR3 length: 15 amino acids. The V and J ends lost 4 bases and 5 bases respectively, with 18 bases between them. The germline CDR1 and CDR2 sequences are SGHRS and YFSETQ. CDR3 nucleotides: TGCGCCAGCAGCCCGGATGGCCAATGGGCGACTGAAGCTTTCTTT. Protein sequence: CASSPDGQWATEAFF.

The rearrangement joins TRBV20-1 to TRBJ2-2; D may match TRBD1 or TRBD2 (5 bases each). V was pared by 3 bases and J by 4 bases, with 12 bases between. CDR3 length equals 14 residues. The germline V gene has CDR1 DFQATT and CDR2 SNEGSKA (reference sequence). The DNA for the CDR3 is TGCAGTGCTAGTGAGGGGCGCGGCACCGGGGAGCTGTTTTTT. Its protein product is CSASEGRGTGELFF.

This clone was observed a single time. The V gene is TRBV27, the J gene TRBJ1-2; 7 bases line up with TRBD1. The CDR3 consists of 15 residues. The J segment lost 4 bases and the V segment lost 5 bases, leaving 10 bases of the junction unmatched. Germline CDR1 MNHEY, CDR2 SMNVEV (reference sequence). The CDR3 region has the DNA TGTGCCAGCAGTACCCGACAGGGCTTCGGCTATGGCTACACCTTC. It translates to CASSTRQGFGYGYTF.

The chain combines TRBV6-5 with TRBJ1-2, with D possibly matching TRBD1 (6 bases). The V end lost 6 bases, the J end lost 7 bases, and 18 bases lay between the germline ends. Germline values: CDR1 MNHEY, CDR2 SVGAGI. This CDR3 spans 14 amino acids. CDR3 residues: CASSSLGGGGGYTF. The DNA for the CDR3 is TGTGCCAGCAGCTCACTAGGGGGTGGAGGTGGCTACACCTTC.

A single count supports this clone. This chain connects TRBV5-4 to TRBJ2-1; D is perhaps TRBD2 (7 bases). CDR1 SGHNT and CDR2 YYREEE come from the germline V gene (reference sequence). The V gene lost 0 bases and the J gene lost 9 bases, with 13 bases spanning the gap. The CDR3 is made up of 14 amino acids. CDR3 sequence: CASSLEGGPREQFF. In nucleotides, the CDR3 is TGTGCCAGCAGCTTGGAGGGGGGGCCCCGTGAGCAGTTCTTC.

A few counts support this clone. J is TRBJ1-2 and V is TRBV6-5; perhaps TRBD1 as D (6 bases). The CDR3 runs to 15 residues. V lost 0 bases and J lost 5, with 13 bases in between. Germline CDR1 reads MNHEY; CDR2 reads SVGAGI. The CDR3 bases are TGTGCCAGCAGTTACTCGGGGGGGCGCGCTTATGGCTACACCTTC. Its translation: CASSYSGGRAYGYTF.

The chain uses TRBV12-3 or TRBV12-4 and TRBJ1-5; D is possibly TRBD1 (6 bases). Between the trimmed V and J ends, which lost 6 bases and 4 bases, there was a span of 7 bases. This CDR3 spans 12 amino acids. The CDR3 nucleotides are TGTGCCAGCAGGGGGGCAAATCAGCCCCAGCATTTT. It yields the protein CASRGANQPQHF.

This chain links TRBV7-8 with TRBJ1-2; D perhaps matches TRBD1 (6 bases). The CDR3 contains 14 residues. The germline CDR1 and CDR2 sequences are SGHVS and FQNEAQ. V lost 3 bases and J lost 8, with 16 bases in between. For the CDR3, the DNA is TGTGCCAGCAGCTTGGTAGACAGGCTAGAGGGCTACACCTTC. Its protein product is CASSLVDRLEGYTF.

The chain has TRBV6-6 and TRBJ2-7; D not certain. The CDR3 totals 14 residues. Germline lookup yields CDR1 MNHNY and CDR2 SVGAGI (reference sequence). V was trimmed by 2 bases and J by 1 base, leaving 9 bases between them. CDR3 sequence reads: CASSYGQDSYEQYF. In DNA, the CDR3 is TGTGCCAGCAGTTACGGGCAGGATTCCTACGAGCAGTACTTC.

This clone was seen only once. The chain uses TRBV11-2 and TRBJ2-7, with 9 positions matching TRBD1. V shed 5 bases, J shed 1 base, and the junction held 6 bases outside the gene matches. From germline, CDR1 is SGHAT and CDR2 FQNNGV. This CDR3 spans 15 amino acids. CDR3 sequence (DNA): TGTGCCAGCAGCCTTACAGGGGGCGGATCCTACGAGCAGTACTTC. Residues: CASSLTGGGSYEQYF.

The CDR3: CASSTGTGNTIYF. In DNA, the CDR3 is TGTGCCAGCAGTACAGGGACGGGAAACACCATATATTTT. This sequence joins TRBV6-6 and TRBJ1-3; a weak D match, TRBD1 (6 bases). CDR3 length: 13 amino acids. From germline, CDR1 is MNHNY and CDR2 SVGAGI (reference sequence). V lost 5 bases to trimming and J lost 4 bases, with 9 bases between them.

The V gene is TRBV19, the J gene TRBJ1-1; D remains unclear. The CDR3 extends over 14 amino acids. Germline V gene data show CDR1 as LNHDA and CDR2 as SQIVND (reference sequence). The V gene lost 1 base and the J gene lost 11 bases, with 17 bases spanning the gap. CDR3 residues: CASSIAVGGIRAFF. The CDR3 region has the DNA TGTGCCAGTAGTATAGCGGTGGGAGGGATTCGGGCTTTCTTT.

This clone was picked up one time. The V call is TRBV7-2, the J call TRBJ2-1; perhaps TRBD1 as D (5 bases). Germline CDR1 and CDR2: SGHTA and FQGNSA. V was clipped by 1 base and J by 1 base, with 8 bases between them. CDR3 length equals 15 residues. The chain's CDR3 is CASSLEGVSYNEQFF. Written as DNA, the CDR3 is TGTGCCAGCAGCTTAGAAGGGGTTTCCTACAATGAGCAGTTCTTC.

V is TRBV10-3 and J is TRBJ1-2; 10 nucleotides match TRBD1. V trimming: 6 bases; J trimming: 4 bases; junction bases outside the gene matches: 5. CDR1 is ENHRY and CDR2 is SYGVKD in the germline V gene. This CDR3 is built from 14 residues. The CDR3 sequence is CAIRLGQGIYGYTF. The CDR3 region has the DNA TGTGCCATCAGATTGGGACAGGGGATCTATGGCTACACCTTC.

The chain links TRBV29-1 to TRBJ1-1; D ambiguous. The germline V gene has CDR1 SQVTM and CDR2 ANQGSEA. With 2 bases removed from V and 0 bases from J, the gap between germline ends came to 7 bases. The CDR3 contains 13 residues. CDR3 amino acids: CSVEWAMNTEAFF. CDR3 in DNA: TGCAGCGTTGAATGGGCGATGAACACTGAAGCTTTCTTT. Filled out from reference TRBV29-1 and TRBJ1-1, the complete variable domain reads SAVISQKPSRDICQRGTSLTIQCQVDSQVTMMFWYRQQPGQSLTLIATANQGSEATYESGFVIDKFPISRPNLTFSTLTVSNMSPEDSSIYLCSVEWAMNTEAFFGQGTRLTVV.

The chain links TRBV5-1 to TRBJ1-1; D gene unclear. V was shortened by 4 bases and J by 7 bases, with 14 bases between the two germline ends. The V gene's germline CDR1 is SGHRS and CDR2 YFSETQ. The CDR3 covers 13 residues. CDR3 DNA: TGCGCCAGCAGCCGGGAGGGCCCCAGTGAAGCTTTCTTT. It codes for CASSREGPSEAFF.